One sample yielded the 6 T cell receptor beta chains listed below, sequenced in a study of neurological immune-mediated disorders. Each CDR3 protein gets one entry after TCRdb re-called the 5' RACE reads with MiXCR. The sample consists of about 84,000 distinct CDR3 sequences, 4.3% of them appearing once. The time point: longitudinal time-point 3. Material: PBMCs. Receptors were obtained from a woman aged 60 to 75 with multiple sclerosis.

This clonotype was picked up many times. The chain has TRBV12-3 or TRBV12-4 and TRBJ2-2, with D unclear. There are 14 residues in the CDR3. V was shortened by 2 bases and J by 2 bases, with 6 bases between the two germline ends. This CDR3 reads CASSLYRNTGELFF. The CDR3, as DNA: TGTGCCAGCAGTTTATACAGAAACACCGGGGAGCTGTTTTTT.

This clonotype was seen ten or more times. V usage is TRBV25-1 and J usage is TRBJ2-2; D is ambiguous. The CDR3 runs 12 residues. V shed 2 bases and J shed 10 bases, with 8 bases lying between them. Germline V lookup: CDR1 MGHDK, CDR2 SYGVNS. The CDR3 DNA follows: TGTGCCAGCAGTGAAAAATCGGAGGAGCTGTTTTTT. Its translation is CASSEKSEELFF.

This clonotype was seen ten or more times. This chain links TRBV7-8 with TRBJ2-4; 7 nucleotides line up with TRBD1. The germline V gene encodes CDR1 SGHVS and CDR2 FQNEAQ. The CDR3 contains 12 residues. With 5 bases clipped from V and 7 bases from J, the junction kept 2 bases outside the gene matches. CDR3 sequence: CASSVQGNIQYF. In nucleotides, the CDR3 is TGTGCCAGCAGCGTACAGGGGAACATTCAGTACTTC.

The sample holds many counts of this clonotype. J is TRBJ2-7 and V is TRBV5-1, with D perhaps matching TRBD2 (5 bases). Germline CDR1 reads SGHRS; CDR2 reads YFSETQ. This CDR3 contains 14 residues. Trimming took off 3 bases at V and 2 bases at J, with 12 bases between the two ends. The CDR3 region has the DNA TGCGCCAGCAGCTCGAGGACTGCTGCCTACGAGCAGTACTTC. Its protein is CASSSRTAAYEQYF. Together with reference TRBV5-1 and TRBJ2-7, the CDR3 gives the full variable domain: KAGVTQTPRYLIKTRGQQVTLSCSPISGHRSVSWYQQTPGQGLQFLFEYFSETQRNKGNFPGRFSGRQFSNSRSEMNVSTLELGDSALYLCASSSRTAAYEQYFGPGTRLTVT.

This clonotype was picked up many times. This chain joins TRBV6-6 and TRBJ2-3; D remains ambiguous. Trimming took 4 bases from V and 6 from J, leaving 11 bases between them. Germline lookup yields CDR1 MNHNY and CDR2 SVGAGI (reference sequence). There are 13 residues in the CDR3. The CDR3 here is CASSSPPADTQYF. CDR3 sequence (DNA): TGTGCCAGCAGTTCTCCCCCAGCGGATACGCAGTATTTT.

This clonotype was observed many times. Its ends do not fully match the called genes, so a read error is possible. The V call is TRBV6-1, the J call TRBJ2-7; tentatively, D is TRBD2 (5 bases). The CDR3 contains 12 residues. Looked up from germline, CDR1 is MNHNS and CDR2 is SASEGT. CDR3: CASREGYYEQYF. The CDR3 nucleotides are TGTGCCAGCCGTGAGGGATACTACGAGCAGTACTTC.